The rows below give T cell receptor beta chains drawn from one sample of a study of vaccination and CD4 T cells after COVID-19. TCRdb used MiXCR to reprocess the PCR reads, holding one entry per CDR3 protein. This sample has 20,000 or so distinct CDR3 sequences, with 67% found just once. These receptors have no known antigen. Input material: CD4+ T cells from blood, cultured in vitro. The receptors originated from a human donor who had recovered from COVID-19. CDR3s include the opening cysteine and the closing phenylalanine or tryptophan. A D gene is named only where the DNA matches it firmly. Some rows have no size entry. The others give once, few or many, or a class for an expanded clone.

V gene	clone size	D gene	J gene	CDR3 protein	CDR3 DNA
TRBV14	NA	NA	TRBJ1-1	CASSHHQGTGTEAFF	TGTGCCAGCAGCCACCACCAGGGGACCGGCACTGAAGCTTTCTTT
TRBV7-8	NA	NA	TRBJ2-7	CASSLRGVIDLYEQYF	TGTGCCAGCAGCTTGCGGGGCGTGATCGATCTCTACGAGCAGTACTTC
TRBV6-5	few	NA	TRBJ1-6	CASSLRETPETNNSPLHF	TGTGCCAGCAGTTTACGGGAGACCCCAGAGACTAATAATTCACCCCTCCACTTT
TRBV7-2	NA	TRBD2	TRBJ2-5	CASSPTSGRGETQYF	TGTGCCAGCAGCCCGACTAGCGGGAGGGGCGAGACCCAGTACTTC
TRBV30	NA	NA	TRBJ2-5	CAWRSPGRETQYF	TGTGCCTGGAGGTCCCCAGGGCGAGAGACCCAGTACTTC
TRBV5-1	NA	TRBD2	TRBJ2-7	CASSLGLAVQNKREQYF	TGCGCCAGCAGCTTGGGACTAGCAGTTCAAAACAAGAGGGAGCAGTACTTC
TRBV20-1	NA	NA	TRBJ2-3	CSAPPGLDTQYF	TGCAGTGCTCCGCCGGGTCTAGATACGCAGTATTTT
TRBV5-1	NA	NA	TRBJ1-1	CASSPQGQTNTEAFF	TGCGCCAGCAGCCCCCAAGGACAGACGAACACTGAAGCTTTCTTT
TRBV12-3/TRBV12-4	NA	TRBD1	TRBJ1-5	CASSPRQGWHQPQHF	TGTGCCAGCAGCCCCAGACAGGGGTGGCATCAGCCCCAGCATTTT
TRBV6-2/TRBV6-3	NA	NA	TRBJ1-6	CATSDGGSSPLHF	TGTGCCACCTCGGACGGTGGATCATCACCCCTCCACTTT
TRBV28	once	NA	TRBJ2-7	CASSSFRLWGWQYF	TGTGCCAGCAGCTCCTTCCGACTATGGGGTTGGCAGTACTTC
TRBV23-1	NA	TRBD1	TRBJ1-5	CASSRDRHPYSNQPQHF	TGCGCCAGCAGTAGGGACAGACACCCTTATAGCAATCAGCCCCAGCATTTT
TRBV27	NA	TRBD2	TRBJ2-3	CASSLGTRRVNTQYF	TGTGCCAGCAGTTTAGGGACTAGGCGAGTAAATACGCAGTATTTT
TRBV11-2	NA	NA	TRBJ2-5	CASSLGRGREETQYF	TGTGCCAGCAGCTTAGGGAGGGGGCGAGAAGAGACCCAGTACTTC
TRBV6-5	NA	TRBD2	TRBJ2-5	CASSYRGREGETQYF	TGTGCCAGCAGTTACCGGGGACGGGAGGGAGAGACCCAGTACTTC
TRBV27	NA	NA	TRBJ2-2	CASSSGLRNTGELFF	TGTGCCAGCAGTTCGGGACTCAGAAACACCGGGGAGCTGTTTTTT
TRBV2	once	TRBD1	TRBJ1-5	CASSPPRTGRSNQPQHF	TGTGCCAGCAGTCCACCGCGGACAGGGCGAAGCAATCAGCCCCAGCATTTT
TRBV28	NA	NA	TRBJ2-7	CASSFQGTEQYF	TGTGCCAGCAGTTTCCAGGGTACCGAGCAGTACTTC
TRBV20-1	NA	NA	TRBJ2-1	CSARDHQGSGNEQFF	TGCAGTGCTAGAGATCACCAGGGATCTGGGAATGAGCAGTTCTTC
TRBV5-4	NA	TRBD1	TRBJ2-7	CASSHAGTEAHEQYF	TGTGCCAGCAGCCATGCCGGGACAGAAGCCCACGAGCAGTACTTC
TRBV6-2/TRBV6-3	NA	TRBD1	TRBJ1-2	CASSPGQGTYGYTF	TGTGCCAGCAGCCCAGGACAGGGGACCTATGGCTACACCTTC
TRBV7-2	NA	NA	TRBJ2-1	CASSLTRDYNEQFF	TGTGCCAGCAGCTTAACCCGGGACTACAATGAGCAGTTCTTC
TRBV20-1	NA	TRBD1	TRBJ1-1	CSARATGKAFF	TGCAGTGCTAGAGCGACAGGGAAAGCTTTCTTT
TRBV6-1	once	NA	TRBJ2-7	CASSEESQKSYEQYF	TGTGCCAGCAGTGAAGAATCCCAGAAATCCTACGAGCAGTACTTC
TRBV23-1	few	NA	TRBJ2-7	CASSQSIRQNQYF	TGCGCCAGCAGTCAATCGATTCGGCAGAATCAGTACTTC
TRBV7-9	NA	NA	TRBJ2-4	CASSIKGDGAKNIQYF	TGTGCCAGCAGCATCAAGGGGGACGGGGCGAAAAACATTCAGTACTTC
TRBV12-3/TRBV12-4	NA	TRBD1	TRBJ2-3	CASSQTGGGTDTQYF	TGTGCCAGCAGTCAAACAGGGGGAGGCACAGATACGCAGTATTTT
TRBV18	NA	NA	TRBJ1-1	CASSPYRENTEAFF	TGTGCCAGCTCACCGTACAGAGAGAACACTGAAGCTTTCTTT
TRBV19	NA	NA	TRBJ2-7	CASKIRDNSYEQYF	TGTGCCAGTAAAATCCGGGACAACTCCTACGAGCAGTACTTC
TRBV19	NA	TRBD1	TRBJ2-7	CASSMGQGAGEQYF	TGTGCCAGTAGTATGGGACAGGGGGCGGGCGAGCAGTACTTC
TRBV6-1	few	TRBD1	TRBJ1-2	CASKRQGLNYGYTF	TGTGCCAGCAAGCGACAGGGTCTTAACTATGGCTACACCTTC
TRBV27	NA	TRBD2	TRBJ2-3	CASSLSRRLAGLPHTDTQYF	TGTGCCAGCAGTTTATCTCGTAGGCTAGCGGGACTCCCACACACAGATACGCAGTATTTT
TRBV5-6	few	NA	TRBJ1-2	CASSFPGRADYGYTF	TGTGCCAGCAGCTTTCCCGGGAGGGCCGACTATGGCTACACCTTC
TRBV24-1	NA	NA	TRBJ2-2	CATSDLGANTGELFF	TGTGCCACCAGTGATTTGGGCGCGAACACCGGGGAGCTGTTTTTT
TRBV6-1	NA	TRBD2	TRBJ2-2	CASRSLLAGVVAGELFF	TGTGCCAGCAGATCTTTACTAGCGGGAGTGGTTGCCGGGGAGCTGTTTTTT
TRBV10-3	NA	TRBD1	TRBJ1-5	CAISEGTGRRNQPQHF	TGTGCCATCAGTGAGGGGACAGGGAGGCGCAATCAGCCCCAGCATTTT
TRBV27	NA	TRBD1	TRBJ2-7	CASSRQGSYEQYF	TGTGCCAGCAGTCGACAGGGCTCCTACGAGCAGTACTTC
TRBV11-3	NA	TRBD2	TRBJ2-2	CASSPSGANTGELFF	TGTGCCAGCAGTCCTAGCGGGGCGAACACCGGGGAGCTGTTTTTT
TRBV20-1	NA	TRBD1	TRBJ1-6	CSARQDRGYSPLHF	TGCAGTGCTAGACAAGACAGGGGCTATTCACCCCTCCACTTT
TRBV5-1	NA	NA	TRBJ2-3	CASSSLGGVSTDTQYF	TGCGCCAGCAGCTCCCTGGGGGGAGTTTCGACAGATACGCAGTATTTT
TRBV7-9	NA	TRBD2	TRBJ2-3	CASSLDAGGSKDTQYF	TGTGCCAGCAGCTTAGATGCGGGAGGTAGTAAAGATACGCAGTATTTT
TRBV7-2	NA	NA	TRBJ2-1	CASSPLRRVNEQFF	TGTGCCAGCAGCCCCCTTCGGAGGGTCAATGAGCAGTTCTTC
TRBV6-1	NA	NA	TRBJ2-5	CASSEDAAEETQYF	TGTGCCAGCAGTGAAGACGCAGCCGAAGAGACCCAGTACTTC
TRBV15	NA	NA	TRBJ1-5	CATSRLEGGPTSPQHF	TGTGCCACCAGCCGCCTAGAGGGGGGCCCAACTTCGCCCCAGCATTTT
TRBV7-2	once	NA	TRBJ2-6	CASVNTGANVLTF	TGTGCCAGCGTAAATACTGGGGCCAACGTCCTGACTTTC
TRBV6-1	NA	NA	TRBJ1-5	CASTGEVSGWRNQPQHF	TGTGCCAGCACTGGTGAGGTATCTGGGTGGCGCAATCAGCCCCAGCATTTT
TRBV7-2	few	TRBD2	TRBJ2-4	CASSPGLAGHIQYF	TGTGCCAGCAGCCCCGGACTAGCGGGGCACATTCAGTACTTC
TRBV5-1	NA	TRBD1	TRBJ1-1	CASTGAMWNTEAFF	TGCGCCAGTACAGGGGCCATGTGGAACACTGAAGCTTTCTTT
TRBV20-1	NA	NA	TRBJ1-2	CSARDPNVVLYGYTF	TGCAGTGCTAGAGACCCTAATGTGGTTCTCTATGGCTACACCTTC
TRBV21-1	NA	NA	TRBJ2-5	CASSKKATGAGETQYF	TGTGCCAGCAGCAAAAAGGCGACAGGGGCCGGAGAGACCCAGTACTTC
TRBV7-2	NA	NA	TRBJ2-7	CASSSGTSSYEQYF	TGTGCCAGCAGCTCCGGGACAAGCTCCTACGAGCAGTACTTC
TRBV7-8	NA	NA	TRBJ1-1	CASSPPRQSNTEAFF	TGTGCCAGCAGCCCCCCGCGACAGAGCAACACTGAAGCTTTCTTT